This passage covers 13 T cell receptor beta chains from one sample sequenced in a study of T cells in localized non-small cell lung cancer. Measured with immunoSEQ multiplex PCR; TCRdb has only the in-frame clones, and not every one. Of roughly 39,000 clones in the sample, roughly 86% were seen once. The sample in question was peripheral blood, obtained before any cancer treatment. The receptors were sampled from a man aged 18 to 50 with stage I lung adenocarcinoma.

V and J are TRBV5-8 and TRBJ1-4, with a weak D call TRBD1 (5 bases). The V gene lost 4 bases and the J gene lost 3 bases, with 16 bases spanning the gap. Germline V CDR1 and CDR2: SGHTS, YDEGEE. The CDR3 runs to 16 residues. The CDR3: CASSTGRTVANEKLFF. The CDR3 DNA reads as TGTGCCAGCAGCACAGGACGTACGGTAGCTAATGAAAAACTGTTTTTT. Filled out from reference TRBV5-8 and TRBJ1-4, the complete variable domain reads EAGVTQSPTHLIKTRGQQATLRCSPISGHTSVYWYQQALGLGLQFLLWYDEGEERNRGNFPPRFSGRQFPNYSSELNVNALELEDSALYLCASSTGRTVANEKLFFGSGTQLSVL.

The rearrangement joins TRBV27 to TRBJ1-2; 7 bases align to TRBD1. With 4 bases clipped from V and 1 base from J, the junction kept 9 bases outside the gene matches. The CDR3 contains 16 residues. From germline, CDR1 is MNHEY and CDR2 SMNVEV (reference sequence). The CDR3, as DNA: TGTGCCAGCAGTTCACTAGACAGGGCCCTTAACTATGGCTACACCTTC. This translates into CASSSLDRALNYGYTF.

On this clone: At one of its ends the junction is not consistent with the germline gene, which may arise from a read error. The rearrangement uses TRBV5-1 and TRBJ2-5; possibly TRBD2 for D (5 bases). Germline V gene data show CDR1 as SGHRS and CDR2 as YFSETQ. The CDR3 is 13 residues long. CDR3 in DNA: TGCGCCAGCAGCCCCGAGGGCGGTCCCAGCTTACACTTC. As protein: CASSPEGGPSLHF.

V and J are TRBV4-2 and TRBJ2-2, with D unclear. Trimming cost V 5 bases and J 5 bases, with 21 bases left between them. Germline V gene data show CDR1 as LGHNA and CDR2 as YNFKEQ. The CDR3 consists of 17 residues. The CDR3 region has the DNA TGTGCCAGCAGCTCACTCCCTCTAAGTTCGGCGACCGGGGAGCTGTTTTTT. Its protein is CASSSLPLSSATGELFF.

The rearrangement uses TRBV27 and TRBJ1-2; the D gene is possibly TRBD1 (6 bases). Looked up from germline, CDR1 is MNHEY and CDR2 is SMNVEV (reference sequence). V lost 2 bases, J lost 4 bases, and 11 bases lay in between. The CDR3 has 14 amino acids. CDR3 in amino acids: CASSLDAGVYGYTF. The CDR3 coding sequence is TGTGCCAGCAGTTTAGATGCAGGGGTCTATGGCTACACCTTC.

This clone was observed once. V gene TRBV6-5 combines with J gene TRBJ2-3; D not certain. This CDR3 comprises 15 residues. V shed 3 bases and J shed 1 base, with 11 bases lying between them. Germline V gene data show CDR1 as MNHEY and CDR2 as SVGAGI. The CDR3 region is CASSYLLGRTDTQYF. The CDR3 DNA reads TGTGCCAGCAGTTATCTCCTCGGCCGCACAGATACGCAGTATTTT.

This sequence joins TRBV5-1 and TRBJ2-5; no clear D gene. In germline, CDR1 is SGHRS, CDR2 YFSETQ. The V and J ends lost 2 bases and 1 base respectively, with 9 bases between them. The CDR3 contains 14 residues. CDR3 region: CASSLGVPQETQYF. CDR3 sequence (DNA): TGCGCCAGCAGCTTAGGCGTCCCCCAAGAGACCCAGTACTTC. Based on the CDR3 plus reference TRBV5-1 and TRBJ2-5, the full variable domain is KAGVTQTPRYLIKTRGQQVTLSCSPISGHRSVSWYQQTPGQGLQFLFEYFSETQRNKGNFPGRFSGRQFSNSRSEMNVSTLELGDSALYLCASSLGVPQETQYFGPGTRLLVL.

V is TRBV5-8 and J is TRBJ1-5, with 7 bases that match TRBD1. With 4 bases clipped from V and 5 bases from J, the junction kept 6 bases outside the gene matches. CDR1 is SGHTS and CDR2 is YDEGEE in the germline V gene. The CDR3 runs to 14 residues. The CDR3 protein is CASSAGQPYQPQHF. CDR3 nucleotide sequence: TGTGCCAGCAGCGCGGGACAGCCTTATCAGCCCCAGCATTTT.

This clone is a singleton in its sample. The chain is built from TRBV14 and TRBJ1-6, with D unclear. V was shortened by 5 bases and J by 7 bases, with 24 bases between the two germline ends. The CDR3 has 18 amino acids. The germline V gene encodes CDR1 SGHDN and CDR2 FVKESK. This CDR3 is CASSSTRSEDWVNSPLHF. DNA for the CDR3: TGTGCCAGCAGCTCAACGAGGTCGGAAGATTGGGTAAATTCACCCCTCCACTTT.

The chain recombines TRBV13 with TRBJ1-1, with a weak D call TRBD1 (6 bases). The germline V and J ends were trimmed by 4 bases and 4 bases, with 22 bases remaining between them. Germline V gene lookup returns CDR1 PRHDT and CDR2 FYEKMQ (reference sequence). The CDR3 covers 17 residues. Here the CDR3 reads CASSSSTTGQRGTEAFF. The CDR3 DNA reads TGTGCCAGCAGCTCCTCCACCACAGGGCAACGGGGCACTGAAGCTTTCTTT.

This sequence joins TRBV5-8 and TRBJ2-3; D may be TRBD2 (6 bases). V lost 3 bases and J 2 bases, leaving 10 bases between the germline ends. This CDR3 is built from 14 residues. The germline V gene encodes CDR1 SGHTS and CDR2 YDEGEE. Here the CDR3 reads CASSSGGATDTQYF. The CDR3 DNA sequence: TGTGCCAGCAGCTCCGGAGGGGCCACAGATACGCAGTATTTT. Together with reference TRBV5-8 and TRBJ2-3, the CDR3 gives the full variable domain: EAGVTQSPTHLIKTRGQQATLRCSPISGHTSVYWYQQALGLGLQFLLWYDEGEERNRGNFPPRFSGRQFPNYSSELNVNALELEDSALYLCASSSGGATDTQYFGPGTRLTVL.

V usage is TRBV7-3 and J usage is TRBJ1-2, with D possibly matching TRBD1 (5 bases). V gave up 10 bases and J gave up 4 bases, with 13 bases separating them. Germline CDR1 SGHTA, CDR2 FQGTGA. CDR3 length equals 12 residues. Here the CDR3 reads CATGEGPYGYTF. As DNA, the CDR3 is TGTGCCACGGGGGAGGGGCCCTATGGCTACACCTTC.

This rearrangement joins TRBV5-6 to TRBJ1-1, with 8 bases matching TRBD1. This CDR3 spans 16 amino acids. Germline V gives CDR1 SGHDT, CDR2 YYEEEE. V gave up 4 bases and J gave up 0 bases; unmatched junction bases: 8. CDR3 DNA sequence: TGTGCCAGCAGCCGAGGCAGGGGGCGCATGAACACTGAAGCTTTCTTT. Amino acid sequence: CASSRGRGRMNTEAFF.